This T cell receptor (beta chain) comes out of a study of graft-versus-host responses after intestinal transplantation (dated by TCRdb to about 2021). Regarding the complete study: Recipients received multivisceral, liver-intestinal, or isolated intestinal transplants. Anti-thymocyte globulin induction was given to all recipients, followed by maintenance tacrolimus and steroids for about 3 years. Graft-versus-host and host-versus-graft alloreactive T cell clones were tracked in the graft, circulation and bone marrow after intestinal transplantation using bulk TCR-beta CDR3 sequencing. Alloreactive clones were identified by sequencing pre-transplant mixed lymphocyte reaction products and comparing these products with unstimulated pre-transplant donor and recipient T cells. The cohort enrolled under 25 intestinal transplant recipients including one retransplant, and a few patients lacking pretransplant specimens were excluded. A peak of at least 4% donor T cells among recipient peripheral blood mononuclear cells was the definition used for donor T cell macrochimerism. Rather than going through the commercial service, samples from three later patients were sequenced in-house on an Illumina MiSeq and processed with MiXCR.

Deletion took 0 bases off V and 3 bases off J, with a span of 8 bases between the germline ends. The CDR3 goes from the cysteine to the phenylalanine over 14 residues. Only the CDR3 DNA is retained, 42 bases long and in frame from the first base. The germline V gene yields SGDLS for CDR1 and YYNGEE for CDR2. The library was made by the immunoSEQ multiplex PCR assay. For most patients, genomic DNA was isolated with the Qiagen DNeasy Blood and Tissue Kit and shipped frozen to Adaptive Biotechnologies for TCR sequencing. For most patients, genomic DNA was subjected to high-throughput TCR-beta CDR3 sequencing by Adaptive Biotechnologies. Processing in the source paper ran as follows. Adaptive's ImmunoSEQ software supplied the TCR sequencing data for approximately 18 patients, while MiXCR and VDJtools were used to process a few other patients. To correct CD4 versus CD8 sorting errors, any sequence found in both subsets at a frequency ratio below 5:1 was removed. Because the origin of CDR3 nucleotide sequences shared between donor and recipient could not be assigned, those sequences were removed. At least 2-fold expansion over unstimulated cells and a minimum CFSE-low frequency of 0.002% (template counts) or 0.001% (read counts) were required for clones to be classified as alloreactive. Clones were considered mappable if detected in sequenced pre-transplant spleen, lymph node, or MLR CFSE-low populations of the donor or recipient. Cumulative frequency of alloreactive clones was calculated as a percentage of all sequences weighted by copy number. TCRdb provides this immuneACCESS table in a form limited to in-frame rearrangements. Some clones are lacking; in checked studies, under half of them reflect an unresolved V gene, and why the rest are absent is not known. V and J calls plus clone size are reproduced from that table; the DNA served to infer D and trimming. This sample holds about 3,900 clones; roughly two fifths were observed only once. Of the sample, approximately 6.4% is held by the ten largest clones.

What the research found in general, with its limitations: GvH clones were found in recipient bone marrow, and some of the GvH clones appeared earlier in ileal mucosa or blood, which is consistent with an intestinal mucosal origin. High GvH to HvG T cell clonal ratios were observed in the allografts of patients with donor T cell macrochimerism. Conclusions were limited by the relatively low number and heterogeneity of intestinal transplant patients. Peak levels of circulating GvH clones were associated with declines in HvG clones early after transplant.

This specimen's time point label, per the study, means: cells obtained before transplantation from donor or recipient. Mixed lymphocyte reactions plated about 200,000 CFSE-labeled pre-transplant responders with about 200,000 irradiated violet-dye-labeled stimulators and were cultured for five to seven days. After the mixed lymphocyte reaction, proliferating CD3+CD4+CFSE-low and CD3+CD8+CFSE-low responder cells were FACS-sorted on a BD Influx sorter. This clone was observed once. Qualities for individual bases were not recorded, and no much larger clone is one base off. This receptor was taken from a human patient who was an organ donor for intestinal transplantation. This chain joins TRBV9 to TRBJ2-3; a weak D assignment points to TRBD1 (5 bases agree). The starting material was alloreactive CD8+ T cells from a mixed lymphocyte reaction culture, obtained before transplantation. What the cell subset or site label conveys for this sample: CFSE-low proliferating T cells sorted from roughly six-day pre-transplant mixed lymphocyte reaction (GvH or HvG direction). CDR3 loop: CASSVADRTDTQYF. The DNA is TGTGCCAGCAGCGTAGCAGACAGAACAGATACGCAGTATTTT. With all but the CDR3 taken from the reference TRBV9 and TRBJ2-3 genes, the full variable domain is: DSGVTQTPKHLITATGQRVTLRCSPRSGDLSVYWYQQSLDQGLQFLIQYYNGEERAKGNILERFSAQQFPDLHSELNLSSLELGDSALYFCASSVADRTDTQYFGPGTRLTVL.